This TCR beta chain derives from a study of control samples from healthy donors and cancer patients. The CDR3 covers 14 residues. The germline CDR1 and CDR2 sequences are MDHEN and SYDVKM. The trim removed 7 bases at V and 0 bases at J, leaving 6 bases unmatched. The repertoire was sequenced with immunoSEQ multiplex PCR; TCRdb's copy has only in-frame clones and lacks some. The profile shows 95,000 to 150,000 clones, 70% to 90% of them singletons. This receptor was obtained from a man aged 55 to 70 in good health. What was sequenced was blood. The rearrangement uses TRBV28 and TRBJ2-7, with 7 nucleotides matching TRBD2. In nucleotides, the CDR3 is TGTGCCAGCAATCCGGGGGGACGCTCCTACGAGCAGTACTTC. Amino acids: CASNPGGRSYEQYF.